Listed below are T cell receptor beta chains from one sample, sequenced in a study of blood T cell repertoires in COVID-19. Clones were read by immunoSEQ multiplex PCR, and TCRdb kept only the in-frame ones, dropping some. The table lists approximately 140,000 clones, around 87% of them singletons. The sequencing input was peripheral blood. The source is a man aged 80 or over with acute or convalescent COVID-19. Both conserved end residues are part of each CDR3. The D gene is left open where the match is weak. Not all rows give a size; the values are once, few, many and, for expanded clones, a class.

abundance: .; j_gene: TRBJ2-3; d_gene: .; v_gene: TRBV7-3; CDR3aa: CASSQGGGRDTQYF; CDR3nt: TGTGCCAGCAGCCAAGGTGGCGGTCGGGATACGCAGTATTTT
abundance: few; j_gene: TRBJ1-4; d_gene: .; v_gene: TRBV28; CDR3aa: CASSLGGNSNEKLFF; CDR3nt: TGTGCCAGCAGTTTAGGGGGGAACTCCAATGAAAAACTGTTTTTT
abundance: .; j_gene: TRBJ1-2; d_gene: .; v_gene: TRBV6-5; CDR3aa: CASSPGRGNYGYTF; CDR3nt: TGTGCCAGCAGCCCCGGCAGAGGGAACTATGGCTACACCTTC
abundance: .; j_gene: TRBJ1-5; d_gene: .; v_gene: TRBV5-1; CDR3aa: CASSSGEGSNQPQHF; CDR3nt: TGCGCCAGCAGCTCAGGGGAGGGGAGCAATCAGCCCCAGCATTTT
abundance: .; j_gene: TRBJ2-1; d_gene: TRBD2; v_gene: TRBV9; CDR3aa: CASSVGVGLAGGRSYNEQFF; CDR3nt: TGTGCCAGCAGCGTAGGGGTGGGACTAGCGGGGGGTAGGTCCTACAATGAGCAGTTCTTC
abundance: .; j_gene: TRBJ2-7; d_gene: TRBD2; v_gene: TRBV28; CDR3aa: CASSSDWFSGGAMNEQYF; CDR3nt: TGTGCCAGCAGTTCGGACTGGTTTAGCGGGGGGGCCATGAACGAGCAGTACTTC
abundance: once; j_gene: TRBJ2-4; d_gene: TRBD1; v_gene: TRBV28; CDR3aa: CASSFRGNIQYF; CDR3nt: TGTGCCAGCAGCTTCAGGGGGAACATTCAGTACTTC
abundance: .; j_gene: TRBJ2-2; d_gene: .; v_gene: TRBV3-1/TRBV3-2; CDR3aa: CASQRGTNTGELFF; CDR3nt: TGTGCCAGCCAACGAGGTACGAACACCGGGGAGCTGTTTTTT
abundance: .; j_gene: TRBJ1-1; d_gene: .; v_gene: TRBV10-1; CDR3aa: CASSVGVSEAFF; CDR3nt: TGCGCCAGCAGTGTGGGAGTCTCTGAAGCTTTCTTT
abundance: few; j_gene: TRBJ2-2; d_gene: .; v_gene: TRBV9; CDR3aa: CASSVGGPAGELFF; CDR3nt: TGTGCCAGCAGCGTAGGGGGGCCGGCCGGGGAGCTGTTTTTT
abundance: .; j_gene: TRBJ2-7; d_gene: .; v_gene: TRBV19; CDR3aa: CASSINGGSYEQYF; CDR3nt: TGTGCCAGTAGTATTAACGGGGGTTCCTACGAGCAGTACTTC
abundance: .; j_gene: TRBJ2-6; d_gene: .; v_gene: TRBV19; CDR3aa: CASRRQAFGANVLTF; CDR3nt: TGTGCCAGTAGAAGACAGGCTTTTGGGGCCAACGTCCTGACTTTC
abundance: .; j_gene: TRBJ2-7; d_gene: .; v_gene: TRBV30; CDR3aa: CACVKGVYEQYF; CDR3nt: TGTGCCTGTGTGAAGGGAGTCTACGAGCAGTACTTC
abundance: .; j_gene: TRBJ2-1; d_gene: TRBD1; v_gene: TRBV19; CDR3aa: CASDRGGAPFEQFF; CDR3nt: TGTGCCAGCGACAGGGGAGGAGCACCTTTTGAGCAGTTCTTC
abundance: .; j_gene: TRBJ2-2; d_gene: .; v_gene: TRBV3-1/TRBV3-2; CDR3aa: CASSGGRVTGELFF; CDR3nt: TGTGCCAGCAGCGGGGGCAGGGTGACCGGGGAGCTGTTTTTT
abundance: .; j_gene: TRBJ2-7; d_gene: .; v_gene: TRBV2; CDR3aa: CASRQAYEQYF; CDR3nt: TGTGCCAGCAGACAGGCCTACGAGCAGTACTTC
abundance: once; j_gene: TRBJ2-7; d_gene: TRBD2; v_gene: TRBV11-1; CDR3aa: CASSPTSGEGEQYF; CDR3nt: TGTGCCAGCAGCCCGACTAGCGGGGAAGGGGAGCAGTACTTC
abundance: few; j_gene: TRBJ1-5; d_gene: .; v_gene: TRBV4-1; CDR3aa: CASSLQTGLSQPQHF; CDR3nt: TGCGCCAGCAGCCTTCAGACGGGTTTAAGTCAGCCCCAGCATTTT
abundance: few; j_gene: TRBJ2-1; d_gene: TRBD2; v_gene: TRBV27; CDR3aa: CASTHSGGAGNEQFF; CDR3nt: TGTGCCAGCACCCATAGCGGGGGGGCCGGGAATGAGCAGTTCTTC
abundance: once; j_gene: TRBJ2-1; d_gene: .; v_gene: TRBV7-2; CDR3aa: CASSLDGGEQFF; CDR3nt: TGTGCCAGCAGCTTAGACGGGGGTGAGCAGTTCTTC
abundance: .; j_gene: TRBJ2-2; d_gene: .; v_gene: TRBV9; CDR3aa: CASRGQTNTGELFF; CDR3nt: TGTGCCAGCAGAGGACAGACGAACACCGGGGAGCTGTTTTTT
abundance: .; j_gene: TRBJ2-1; d_gene: TRBD2; v_gene: TRBV7-7; CDR3aa: CASSPAGGPYNEQFF; CDR3nt: TGTGCTAGCAGCCCTGCGGGGGGGCCTTACAATGAGCAGTTCTTC
abundance: few; j_gene: TRBJ2-5; d_gene: .; v_gene: TRBV6-6; CDR3aa: CASSLMSGPQETQYF; CDR3nt: TGTGCCAGCAGTTTGATGAGCGGTCCCCAAGAGACCCAGTACTTC
abundance: .; j_gene: TRBJ1-6; d_gene: TRBD1; v_gene: TRBV5-4; CDR3aa: CASSPRDRDSPLHF; CDR3nt: TGTGCCAGCAGCCCCCGGGACAGGGATTCACCCCTCCACTTT
abundance: .; j_gene: TRBJ2-2; d_gene: TRBD1; v_gene: TRBV30; CDR3aa: CAWNPRQGIRFTGELFF; CDR3nt: TGTGCCTGGAACCCTCGACAGGGGATTCGTTTCACCGGGGAGCTGTTTTTT
abundance: .; j_gene: TRBJ1-5; d_gene: .; v_gene: TRBV5-5; CDR3aa: CASSLYAADQPQHF; CDR3nt: TGTGCCAGCAGCTTGTACGCAGCGGATCAGCCCCAGCATTTT
abundance: .; j_gene: TRBJ1-4; d_gene: TRBD1; v_gene: TRBV19; CDR3aa: CASSNHRGPNEKLFF; CDR3nt: TGTGCCAGTAGTAACCACAGGGGCCCTAATGAAAAACTGTTTTTT
abundance: once; j_gene: TRBJ2-1; d_gene: TRBD1; v_gene: TRBV18; CDR3aa: CASSPRTGFNEQFF; CDR3nt: TGTGCCAGCTCACCCCGGACAGGGTTCAATGAGCAGTTCTTC
abundance: .; j_gene: TRBJ1-1; d_gene: .; v_gene: TRBV5-5; CDR3aa: CASNIDMNTEAFF; CDR3nt: TGTGCCAGCAACATAGACATGAACACTGAAGCTTTCTTT
abundance: few; j_gene: TRBJ2-1; d_gene: TRBD2; v_gene: TRBV7-6; CDR3aa: CASSSGLAGPSSYNEQFF; CDR3nt: TGTGCCAGCAGCTCGGGACTAGCGGGACCGAGCTCCTACAATGAGCAGTTCTTC
abundance: once; j_gene: TRBJ2-1; d_gene: .; v_gene: TRBV25-1; CDR3aa: CASSQTGSAYNEQFF; CDR3nt: TGTGCCAGCAGTCAAACAGGCTCTGCCTACAATGAGCAGTTCTTC
abundance: .; j_gene: TRBJ2-5; d_gene: TRBD2; v_gene: TRBV27; CDR3aa: CASSQRTSGGPPTQYF; CDR3nt: TGTGCCAGCAGTCAAAGGACTAGCGGGGGCCCCCCGACCCAGTACTTC
abundance: .; j_gene: TRBJ1-1; d_gene: TRBD1; v_gene: TRBV9; CDR3aa: CASSVGQGGMNTEAFF; CDR3nt: TGTGCCAGCAGCGTAGGACAGGGAGGCATGAACACTGAAGCTTTCTTT
abundance: .; j_gene: TRBJ2-5; d_gene: TRBD2; v_gene: TRBV6-5; CDR3aa: CASNAGSGPGETQYF; CDR3nt: TGTGCCAGCAATGCGGGTAGCGGGCCGGGGGAGACCCAGTACTTC
abundance: .; j_gene: TRBJ1-1; d_gene: .; v_gene: TRBV5-1; CDR3aa: CASSPDSGGTEAFF; CDR3nt: TGCGCCAGCAGCCCGGACTCCGGAGGCACTGAAGCTTTCTTT
abundance: .; j_gene: TRBJ2-5; d_gene: .; v_gene: TRBV5-1; CDR3aa: CASSSVETQYF; CDR3nt: TGCGCCAGCAGCTCGGTTGAGACCCAGTACTTC
abundance: .; j_gene: TRBJ1-6; d_gene: .; v_gene: TRBV6-5; CDR3aa: CASGRVSNSPLHF; CDR3nt: TGTGCCAGCGGCAGGGTTAGTAATTCACCCCTCCACTTT
abundance: .; j_gene: TRBJ1-2; d_gene: .; v_gene: TRBV28; CDR3aa: CASSSRFGYTF; CDR3nt: TGTGCCAGCAGTTCCCGGTTTGGCTACACCTTC
abundance: .; j_gene: TRBJ2-7; d_gene: TRBD1; v_gene: TRBV7-9; CDR3aa: CASQPDRGYEQYF; CDR3nt: TGTGCCAGCCAACCCGACAGGGGCTACGAGCAGTACTTC
abundance: .; j_gene: TRBJ1-6; d_gene: .; v_gene: TRBV6-4; CDR3aa: CASSRQAHSPLHF; CDR3nt: TGTGCCAGCAGTAGACAGGCCCATTCACCCCTCCACTTT
abundance: .; j_gene: TRBJ1-4; d_gene: .; v_gene: TRBV4-2; CDR3aa: CASSQDRGYEKLFF; CDR3nt: TGTGCCAGCAGCCAAGACAGGGGATATGAAAAACTGTTTTTT
abundance: once; j_gene: TRBJ1-6; d_gene: TRBD1; v_gene: TRBV28; CDR3aa: CASSLGDSISPLHF; CDR3nt: TGTGCCAGCAGTTTAGGGGACAGCATCTCACCCCTCCACTTT
abundance: .; j_gene: TRBJ2-3; d_gene: TRBD2; v_gene: TRBV11-1; CDR3aa: CASSETRGGTDTQYF; CDR3nt: TGTGCCAGCAGCGAAACTCGGGGGGGCACAGATACGCAGTATTTT
abundance: .; j_gene: TRBJ2-1; d_gene: TRBD1; v_gene: TRBV5-6; CDR3aa: CASSWGQEVREQFF; CDR3nt: TGTGCCAGCAGCTGGGGACAGGAGGTCCGTGAGCAGTTCTTC
abundance: .; j_gene: TRBJ1-6; d_gene: .; v_gene: TRBV28; CDR3aa: CASSQIQGIHSPLHF; CDR3nt: TGTGCCAGCAGTCAAATACAGGGCATCCATTCACCCCTCCACTTT
abundance: .; j_gene: TRBJ1-2; d_gene: .; v_gene: TRBV19; CDR3aa: CASSARENLLYGYTF; CDR3nt: TGTGCCAGTAGTGCTCGAGAGAACCTTCTCTATGGCTACACCTTC
abundance: .; j_gene: TRBJ1-1; d_gene: .; v_gene: TRBV19; CDR3aa: CASSSRGIFSEAFF; CDR3nt: TGTGCCAGTAGTAGTCGGGGGATTTTCTCTGAAGCTTTCTTT
abundance: .; j_gene: TRBJ2-5; d_gene: .; v_gene: TRBV19; CDR3aa: CASSIGGILPFQETQYF; CDR3nt: TGTGCCAGTAGTATAGGAGGCATCTTGCCGTTCCAAGAGACCCAGTACTTC
abundance: .; j_gene: TRBJ2-5; d_gene: TRBD1; v_gene: TRBV7-7; CDR3aa: CASSSSGTGETQYF; CDR3nt: TGTGCCAGCAGCTCCTCCGGGACAGGGGAGACCCAGTACTTC
abundance: .; j_gene: TRBJ2-1; d_gene: TRBD2; v_gene: TRBV12-3/TRBV12-4; CDR3aa: CASSYGLAGGFF; CDR3nt: TGTGCCAGCAGTTACGGACTAGCGGGGGGGTTCTTC
abundance: few; j_gene: TRBJ1-5; d_gene: TRBD1; v_gene: TRBV20-1; CDR3aa: CSASWDRVGQPQHF; CDR3nt: TGCAGTGCTAGTTGGGACAGGGTAGGCCAGCCCCAGCATTTT
abundance: once; j_gene: TRBJ1-6; d_gene: .; v_gene: TRBV3-1/TRBV3-2; CDR3aa: CASSRDTHNSPLHF; CDR3nt: TGTGCCAGCAGCCGGGACACGCATAATTCACCCCTCCACTTT
abundance: .; j_gene: TRBJ2-1; d_gene: .; v_gene: TRBV3-1/TRBV3-2; CDR3aa: CASSQDGLREQFF; CDR3nt: TGTGCCAGCAGCCAAGATGGGCTACGAGAGCAGTTCTTC
abundance: .; j_gene: TRBJ1-2; d_gene: .; v_gene: TRBV5-4; CDR3aa: CASSLSALAANYGYTF; CDR3nt: TGTGCCAGCAGCTTGTCAGCGCTGGCCGCTAACTATGGCTACACCTTC
abundance: .; j_gene: TRBJ2-1; d_gene: TRBD2; v_gene: TRBV5-1; CDR3aa: CASSWASGVDEQFF; CDR3nt: TGCGCCAGCAGTTGGGCTAGCGGGGTCGATGAGCAGTTCTTC
abundance: .; j_gene: TRBJ2-2; d_gene: TRBD1; v_gene: TRBV24-1; CDR3aa: CATSGWDRGSTGELFF; CDR3nt: TGTGCCACCAGTGGGTGGGACAGGGGAAGCACCGGGGAGCTGTTTTTT
abundance: .; j_gene: TRBJ2-1; d_gene: .; v_gene: TRBV7-2; CDR3aa: CASSLARDNEQFF; CDR3nt: TGTGCCAGCAGCTTAGCACGGGACAATGAGCAGTTCTTC
abundance: .; j_gene: TRBJ2-1; d_gene: TRBD1; v_gene: TRBV2; CDR3aa: CASSRRDSRLLF; CDR3nt: TGTGCCAGCAGTCGCCGGGACAGCAGGCTTCTCTTC
abundance: .; j_gene: TRBJ2-1; d_gene: .; v_gene: TRBV11-2; CDR3aa: CASSLEQGLGEQFF; CDR3nt: TGTGCCAGCAGCTTAGAGCAGGGTTTGGGTGAGCAGTTCTTC